The T cell receptor (beta chain) under discussion was sequenced for a study of blood T cell repertoires in COVID-19. Using immunoSEQ multiplex PCR, the repertoire was profiled, and TCRdb retains in-frame clones only, with some absent. Of 50,000 to 70,000 clones listed, roughly 83% are singletons. V shed 4 bases and J 7 bases; nucleotides not matched to a gene: 8. The germline CDR1 and CDR2 sequences are SGHNT and YYREEE (reference sequence). CDR3 length: 15 amino acids. The origin of this receptor is a man aged 65-85 years with active COVID-19. Material for sequencing was peripheral blood. V and J are TRBV5-4 and TRBJ2-2; 9 bases are shared with TRBD2. CDR3 residues: CASSRLAGPGGELFF. As DNA, the CDR3 is TGTGCCAGCAGCCGCCTAGCGGGACCGGGCGGGGAGCTGTTTTTT.